A single sample is the source of the 5 T cell receptor beta chains below, sequenced in a study of T cell changes during pregnancy in multiple sclerosis. Here immunoSEQ multiplex PCR was the method, and the copy in TCRdb shows in-frame clones only, minus some. The sample yields tens of thousands of clones, under 95% seen once. The starting material was CD8+ T cells from peripheral blood mononuclear cells, obtained in the second trimester of pregnancy. These TCRs come from a female donor with multiple sclerosis, enrolled in a pregnancy study.

This clone has a handful of counts. The CDR3 spells CASGEGDAQHF. The CDR3 region has the DNA TGTGCCAGCGGAGAGGGGGATGCCCAGCATTTT. This sequence joins TRBV19 and TRBJ1-5, with TRBD1 as a possible D gene (6 bases). V shed 9 bases and J shed 11 bases, with 14 bases lying between them. CDR3 length: 11 amino acids. Germline loops: CDR1 LNHDA, CDR2 SQIVND (reference sequence).

The chain links TRBV5-8 to TRBJ2-1; D is possibly TRBD2 (6 bases). The V and J ends lost 0 bases and 10 bases respectively, with 14 bases between them. The CDR3 is made up of 14 amino acids. The germline CDR1 and CDR2 sequences are SGHTS and YDEGEE. The CDR3 DNA sequence: TGTGCCAGCAGCTTGGAGGGGCGGGGCGGGGAGCAGTTCTTC. Its protein product is CASSLEGRGGEQFF.

The chain joins TRBV4-1 to TRBJ2-7; no firm D call. Germline assignment: CDR1 MGHRA and CDR2 YSYEKL. The length of the CDR3 is 14 residues. V dropped 0 bases and J dropped 1 base, with 7 bases sitting between them. CDR3 loop: CASSQDPPSYEQYF. DNA of the CDR3: TGCGCCAGCAGCCAAGATCCTCCTTCCTACGAGCAGTACTTC.

V and J are TRBV19 and TRBJ2-7; 8 bases fit TRBD2. Per the germline V gene, CDR1 is LNHDA and CDR2 is SQIVND (reference sequence). Germline trimming cut 5 bases from V and 4 bases from J; bases unmatched to any gene: 4. This CDR3 has 13 residues. CDR3 amino acids: CASSWTSSYEQYF. In nucleotides, the CDR3 is TGTGCCAGTAGTTGGACTAGCAGTTACGAGCAGTACTTC.

The chain employs TRBV9 and TRBJ1-4; no clear D gene. Germline CDR1 and CDR2: SGDLS and YYNGEE. The CDR3 is made up of 15 amino acids. Trimming left V 0 bases short and J 4 bases short, with 10 bases between. DNA for the CDR3: TGTGCCAGCAGCGTAGACGGGAATAGTAATGAAAAACTGTTTTTT. It is translated as CASSVDGNSNEKLFF.